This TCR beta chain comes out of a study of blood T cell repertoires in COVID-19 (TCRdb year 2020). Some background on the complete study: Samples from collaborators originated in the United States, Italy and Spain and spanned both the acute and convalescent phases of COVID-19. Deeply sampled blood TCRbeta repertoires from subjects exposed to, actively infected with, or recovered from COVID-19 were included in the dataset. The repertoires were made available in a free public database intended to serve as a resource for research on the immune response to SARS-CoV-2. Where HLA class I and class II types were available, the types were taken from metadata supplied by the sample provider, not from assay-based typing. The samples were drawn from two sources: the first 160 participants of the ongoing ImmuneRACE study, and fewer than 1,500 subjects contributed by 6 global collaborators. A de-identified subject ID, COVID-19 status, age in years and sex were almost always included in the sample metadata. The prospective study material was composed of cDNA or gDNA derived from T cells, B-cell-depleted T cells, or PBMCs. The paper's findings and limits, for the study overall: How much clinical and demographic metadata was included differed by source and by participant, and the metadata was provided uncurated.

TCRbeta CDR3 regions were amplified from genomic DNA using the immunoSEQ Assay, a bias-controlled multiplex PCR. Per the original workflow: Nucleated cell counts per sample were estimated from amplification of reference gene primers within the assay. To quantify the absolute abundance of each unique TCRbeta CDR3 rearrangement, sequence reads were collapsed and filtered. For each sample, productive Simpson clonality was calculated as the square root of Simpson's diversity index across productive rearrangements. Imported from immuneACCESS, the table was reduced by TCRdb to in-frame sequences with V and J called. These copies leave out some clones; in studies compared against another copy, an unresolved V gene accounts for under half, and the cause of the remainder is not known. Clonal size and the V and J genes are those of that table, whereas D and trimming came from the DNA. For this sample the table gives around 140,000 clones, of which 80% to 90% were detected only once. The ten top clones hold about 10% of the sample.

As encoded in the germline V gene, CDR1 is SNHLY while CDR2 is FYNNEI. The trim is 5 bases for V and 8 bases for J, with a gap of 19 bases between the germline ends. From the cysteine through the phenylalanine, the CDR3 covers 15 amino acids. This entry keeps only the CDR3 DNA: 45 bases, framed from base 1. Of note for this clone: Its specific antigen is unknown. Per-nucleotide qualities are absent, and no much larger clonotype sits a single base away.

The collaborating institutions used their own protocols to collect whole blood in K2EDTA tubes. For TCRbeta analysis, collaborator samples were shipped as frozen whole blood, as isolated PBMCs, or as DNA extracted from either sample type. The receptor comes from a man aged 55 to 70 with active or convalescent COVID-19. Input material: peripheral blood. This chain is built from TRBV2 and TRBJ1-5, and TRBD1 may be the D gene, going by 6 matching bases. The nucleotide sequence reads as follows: TGTGCCAGCAGTCCCGGGACCGCCCGACAGGAGCCCCAGCATTTT. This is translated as CASSPGTARQEPQHF.